These T cell receptor beta chains were read from a single sample in a study of blood T cell repertoires in COVID-19. Here immunoSEQ multiplex PCR was the method, and the copy in TCRdb shows in-frame clones only, minus some. The sample has 200,000 to 300,000 clones; around 84% are singletons. Material for sequencing was PBMCs or T cells enriched from blood (not recorded which). The receptor source for this set is a man aged 35 to 55 who had recovered from COVID-19. The CDR3 runs from the conserved cysteine through the conserved F or W. A D gene is named only where the DNA matches it firmly. Clone size is given for some rows only: seen once, a few or many times, or a class if the clone is expanded.

v_call,d_call,clone_size,j_call,cdr3_nt,cdr3_aa
TRBV9,TRBD2,NA,TRBJ2-1,TGTGCCAGCAGCGTTAGCGGGGGGGCATCCTACAATGAGCAGTTCTTC,CASSVSGGASYNEQFF
TRBV9,TRBD2,once,TRBJ2-5,TGTGCCAGCAGCGCTATAGCGGGGGGGAAGGAGACCCAGTACTTC,CASSAIAGGKETQYF
TRBV6-5,TRBD2,NA,TRBJ2-7,TGTGCCAGCAGTAGGCCTAGCGGAAGCTCCTACGAGCAGTACTTC,CASSRPSGSSYEQYF
TRBV6-5,NA,NA,TRBJ2-1,TGTGCCAGCAGCGACATGAGCTCCTACAATGAGCAGTTCTTC,CASSDMSSYNEQFF
TRBV6-6,TRBD1,NA,TRBJ2-1,TGTGCCAGCAACCTCTTTGGGACAGGGAATGAGCAGTTCTTC,CASNLFGTGNEQFF
TRBV10-3,TRBD1,NA,TRBJ2-7,TGTGCCATCAGGGCCGGGACAGGGGCCTACGAGCAGTACTTC,CAIRAGTGAYEQYF
TRBV7-9,TRBD1,NA,TRBJ2-5,TGTGCCAGCAGCCTCGACAGGGTAGGGTGGGAAGAGACCCAGTACTTC,CASSLDRVGWEETQYF
TRBV7-9,NA,NA,TRBJ2-4,TGTGCCAGCAGCTTAAATTGGGGGCAGAACATTCAGTACTTC,CASSLNWGQNIQYF
TRBV28,TRBD2,NA,TRBJ2-1,TGTGCCAGCAGGGCGGGAGCGAACAATGAGCAGTTCTTC,CASRAGANNEQFF
TRBV9,NA,NA,TRBJ1-2,TGTGCCAGCAGCGTAGGGAGGTATCCGGACTATGGCTACACCTTC,CASSVGRYPDYGYTF
TRBV6-5,NA,NA,TRBJ2-2,TGTGCCAGCAGCTGGGGCAGGACGAACACCGGGGAGCTGTTTTTT,CASSWGRTNTGELFF
TRBV18,TRBD1,NA,TRBJ2-1,TGTGCCAGCTCACCAGGGACAGGACGGGAGTCCTACAATGAGCAGTTCTTC,CASSPGTGRESYNEQFF
TRBV6-5,NA,NA,TRBJ2-1,TGTGCCAGCAGTTACTCGTTCCAAGACAATGACAGTGGGAAGTTCTTC,CASSYSFQDNDSGKFF
TRBV3-1/TRBV3-2,NA,once,TRBJ1-4,TGTGCCAGCAGCCAAGACGGGAATGAAAAACTGTTTTTT,CASSQDGNEKLFF
TRBV6-5,TRBD1,NA,TRBJ1-2,TGTGCCAGCAGTTACTTGGGGACAGATACTAACTATGGCTACACCTTC,CASSYLGTDTNYGYTF
TRBV7-7,TRBD1,NA,TRBJ2-7,TGTGCTAGCAGCTTGGAACCGGGACAGGGTCTTAAGCAGTACTTC,CASSLEPGQGLKQYF
TRBV7-3,NA,once,TRBJ1-3,TGTGCCAGCAGCTCCCACGGAGGGACCATATATTTT,CASSSHGGTIYF
TRBV7-9,NA,once,TRBJ1-5,TGTGCCAGCAGGGCAGGGGAAAGCAATCAGCCCCAGCATTTT,CASRAGESNQPQHF
TRBV5-6,NA,NA,TRBJ1-1,TGTGCCAGCAGCTCACCTGGTGCGAGAGGCAGGAACACTGAAGCTTTCTTT,CASSSPGARGRNTEAFF
TRBV9,TRBD1,NA,TRBJ1-1,TGTGCCAGCTCCAAAGGGGTGGGACAGGGAGTGACTGAAGCTTTCTTT,CASSKGVGQGVTEAFF
TRBV12-3/TRBV12-4,NA,many,TRBJ1-1,TGTGCCAGCAGTTGGCGTAGGGGCACTGAAGCTTTCTTT,CASSWRRGTEAFF
TRBV5-1,TRBD1,NA,TRBJ2-7,TGCGCCAGCAGACCGGGACAGGGTTCCCACGAGCAGTACTTC,CASRPGQGSHEQYF
TRBV10-3,TRBD2,NA,TRBJ2-2,TGTGCCATCAGTCCGGGACTAGCGGGAGCCAACGGGGAGCTGTTTTTT,CAISPGLAGANGELFF
TRBV6-1,NA,NA,TRBJ1-5,TGTGCCAGCAGTGACCCAGGGATTCGTCAGCCCCAGCATTTT,CASSDPGIRQPQHF
TRBV19,TRBD1,NA,TRBJ1-1,TGTGCCAGTAGTATAGGCGGCAGGGGGCTCACTGAAGCTTTCTTT,CASSIGGRGLTEAFF
TRBV7-9,TRBD2,NA,TRBJ2-1,TGTGCCAGCAGCCGAACCGGGACTAGCGGGAGGGGTGAGCAGTTCTTC,CASSRTGTSGRGEQFF
TRBV3-1/TRBV3-2,NA,NA,TRBJ2-1,TGTGCCAGCAGCCACAATCCCCATGAGCAGTTCTTC,CASSHNPHEQFF
TRBV19,NA,NA,TRBJ2-3,TGTGCCAGTAGTGCGGTCGGACTTAAATCCACAGATACGCAGTATTTT,CASSAVGLKSTDTQYF
TRBV21-1,NA,NA,TRBJ1-1,TGTGCCAGCAGCAAGCTGGACAGGGGGTATCCTGAAGCTTTCTTT,CASSKLDRGYPEAFF
TRBV5-6,TRBD2,NA,TRBJ2-5,TGTGCCAGCAGCAAGGGACTAGCGGGAGCTCAAGAGACCCAGTACTTC,CASSKGLAGAQETQYF
TRBV12-3/TRBV12-4,NA,NA,TRBJ2-7,TGTGCCAGCTGGGGAGCTAAGGGCTACGAGCAGTACTTC,CASWGAKGYEQYF
TRBV7-2,TRBD1,NA,TRBJ2-3,TGTGCCAGCAGCTTCGACAGGGGAAGCACAGATACGCAGTATTTT,CASSFDRGSTDTQYF
TRBV4-3,NA,few,TRBJ2-2,TGCGCCAGCAGCCAAGGACACGGGAGTCTCGGGGAGCTGTTTTTT,CASSQGHGSLGELFF
TRBV5-1,NA,once,TRBJ2-7,TGCGCCAGCAGCCAGAACTCCCCACCAGGGACCTACGAGCAGTACTTC,CASSQNSPPGTYEQYF
TRBV19,TRBD1,few,TRBJ1-1,TGTGCCAGTAGTGCGGGGACAGGGAAAACTGAAGCTTTCTTT,CASSAGTGKTEAFF
TRBV6-5,NA,few,TRBJ2-3,TGTGCCAGCAGTTACTCGGGGGGGCCGACAGATACGCAGTATTTT,CASSYSGGPTDTQYF
TRBV24-1,TRBD1,NA,TRBJ1-5,TGTGCCACAGCACGCAGGGGGAGGCATCAGCCCCAGCATTTT,CATARRGRHQPQHF
TRBV6-5,NA,NA,TRBJ2-7,TGTGCCAGCAGTTACTCGGCCAGTACCTACGAGCAGTACTTC,CASSYSASTYEQYF
TRBV6-6,TRBD1,once,TRBJ2-5,TGTGCCAGCAGTTACTTGGGACAGGCACAAGAGACCCAGTACTTC,CASSYLGQAQETQYF
TRBV12-3/TRBV12-4,NA,NA,TRBJ1-1,TGTGCCAGCAGTTTACCAGGGAACACTGAAGCTTTCTTT,CASSLPGNTEAFF
TRBV29-1,NA,NA,TRBJ2-7,TGCAGCGTTGTGCGGGACTCGAGCTCCTACGAGCAGTACTTC,CSVVRDSSSYEQYF
TRBV11-2,NA,NA,TRBJ1-4,TGTGCCAGCAGCAGTACGGCCGGGGAAAAACTGTTTTTT,CASSSTAGEKLFF
TRBV5-5,TRBD1,NA,TRBJ1-1,TGTGCCAGCAGCTCCACGGGACAGGGAGCTTTCTTT,CASSSTGQGAFF
TRBV27,NA,few,TRBJ1-5,TGTGCCAGCAGTTTCACGGGACTCAATCAGCCCCAGCATTTT,CASSFTGLNQPQHF
TRBV4-2,NA,NA,TRBJ2-1,TGTGCCAGCAGCCAAGCCCATGGACAGCTCGGGAACAATGAGCAGTTCTTC,CASSQAHGQLGNNEQFF
TRBV12-5,TRBD1,NA,TRBJ1-5,TGTGCTAGTGGCTTTAGGGGGCGGGGTATCTTGTATAGCAATCAGCCCCAGCATTTT,CASGFRGRGILYSNQPQHF
TRBV5-1,TRBD2,NA,TRBJ2-1,TGCGCCAGCAGCCAACGACTAGCGGGCATCTCCTACAATGAGCAGTTCTTC,CASSQRLAGISYNEQFF
TRBV6-5,NA,NA,TRBJ2-2,TGTGCCAGCAAGAACCGGGACACCCTCCCCGGGGAGCTGTTTTTT,CASKNRDTLPGELFF
TRBV10-3,TRBD1,NA,TRBJ2-1,TGTGCCATCCAAGGAGACGGGACAGAGGAGTTCTTC,CAIQGDGTEEFF
TRBV27,NA,NA,TRBJ2-7,TGTGCCAGCGCTAAATGGAGGGAATTAAGGGAGCAGTACTTC,CASAKWRELREQYF
TRBV7-3,TRBD2,NA,TRBJ2-3,TGTGCCAGCAGCTTATCGAGCGGGAACACAGATACGCAGTATTTT,CASSLSSGNTDTQYF
TRBV29-1,NA,NA,TRBJ1-2,TGCACTATAGCAGCCTCTGGCTACACCTTC,CTIAASGYTF
TRBV10-3,TRBD1,NA,TRBJ1-3,TGTGCCATCAGCCGAGGGACAGGGGGAAACACCATATATTTT,CAISRGTGGNTIYF
TRBV14,TRBD2,once,TRBJ2-5,TGTGCCAGCAGCCAATCGATAGCGGGGGAGACCCAGTACTTC,CASSQSIAGETQYF
TRBV6-6,NA,NA,TRBJ1-4,TGTGCCAGCAGTTACGTGGAGGAAAAACTGTTTTTT,CASSYVEEKLFF
TRBV7-2,NA,NA,TRBJ1-2,TGTGCCAGCAGGGTTCGACAAGACTATGGCTACACCTTC,CASRVRQDYGYTF
TRBV28,TRBD2,NA,TRBJ2-2,TGTGCCAGCAGTAAGCTAGCGGGAGCGGGCGGGGAGCTGTTTTTT,CASSKLAGAGGELFF
TRBV28,NA,NA,TRBJ2-7,TGTGCCACATCTGGGACTTACGAGCAGTACTTC,CATSGTYEQYF
TRBV5-4,TRBD1,few,TRBJ1-1,TGTGCCAGCAGCTTGGTGGCAGGGGGGAACACTGAAGCTTTCTTT,CASSLVAGGNTEAFF
TRBV10-3,NA,NA,TRBJ2-3,TGTGCCATCAGTGGGGAGTTCACAGATACGCAGTATTTT,CAISGEFTDTQYF